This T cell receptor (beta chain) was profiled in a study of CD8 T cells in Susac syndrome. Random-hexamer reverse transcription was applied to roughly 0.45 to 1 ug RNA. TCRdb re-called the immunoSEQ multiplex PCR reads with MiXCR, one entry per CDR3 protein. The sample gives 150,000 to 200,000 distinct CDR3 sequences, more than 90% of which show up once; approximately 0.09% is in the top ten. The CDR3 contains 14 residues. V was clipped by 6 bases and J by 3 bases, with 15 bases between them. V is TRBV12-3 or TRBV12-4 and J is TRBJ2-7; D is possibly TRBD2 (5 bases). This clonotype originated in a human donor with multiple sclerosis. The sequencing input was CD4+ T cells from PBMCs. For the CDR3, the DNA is TGTGCCAGCAGCCGAAGCACTAGGAGCTACGAGCAGTACTTC. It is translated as CASSRSTRSYEQYF.